The 14 T cell receptor beta chains below come from one sample, sequenced in a study of shared clonotypes between healthy human individuals. Only in-frame clones appear in the TCRdb table, and some are missing; sequencing was by immunoSEQ multiplex PCR. The table lists some 2.3 million clones, 80% to 95% of them singletons, with about 0.39% in the top ten. Material for sequencing was naive CD4+ T cells from PBMCs. The sample's subset: CD45RA+ positively selected. These receptors originate from a man younger than 35 in good health. Some clones in this sample may be carry-over from other donors' samples.

This clone was seen a handful of times. This chain joins TRBV2 and TRBJ1-3; unclear D gene. The germline V gene has CDR1 SNHLY and CDR2 FYNNEI. This CDR3 spans 11 amino acids. V was shortened by 3 bases and J by 8 bases, with 5 bases between the two germline ends. Written as DNA, the CDR3 is TGTGCCAGCAGTGAGCAGTACACCATATATTTT. This sequence encodes CASSEQYTIYF.

The chain carries TRBV4-1 and TRBJ2-7; 7 bases are shared with TRBD1. The CDR3 has 15 residues. V gave up 7 bases and J gave up 3 bases; unmatched junction bases: 12. CDR1 is MGHRA and CDR2 is YSYEKL in the germline V gene. The CDR3 sequence: CASNNPGQRYYEQYF. For the CDR3, the DNA is TGCGCCAGCAACAATCCGGGACAGAGATACTACGAGCAGTACTTC.

The chain links TRBV7-9 to TRBJ2-2; D is uncertain. V lost 1 base and J 12 bases, leaving 9 bases between the germline ends. This CDR3 is 12 amino acids long. Germline CDR1 is SEHNR and CDR2 is FQNEAQ (reference sequence). CDR3 nucleotides: TGTGCCAGCAGCTTAGGGCAGGAGAAGCTGTTTTTT. It codes for CASSLGQEKLFF.

The V gene is TRBV5-1, the J gene TRBJ2-2; 11 bases fit TRBD2. The CDR3 contains 14 residues. The germline V gene has CDR1 SGHRS and CDR2 YFSETQ. Germline trimming cut 6 bases from V and 5 bases from J; bases unmatched to any gene: 3. The CDR3 loop is CASNLAGGTGELFF. Written as DNA, the CDR3 is TGCGCCAGCAACCTAGCGGGAGGAACCGGGGAGCTGTTTTTT.

The chain combines TRBV7-3 with TRBJ2-5; D is ambiguous. The J call may be mistaken, given a closer DNA end match to TRBJ2-7. Germline V gives CDR1 SGHTA, CDR2 FQGTGA. CDR3 length equals 15 residues. The CDR3 DNA follows: TGTGCCAGCAGCTTAGGTCCGGCTCCGCCCTACGAGCAGTACTTC. Its translation is CASSLGPAPPYEQYF.

The chain combines TRBV18 with TRBJ2-5, with D hard to call. V was shortened by 1 base and J by 3 bases, with 6 bases between the two germline ends. The length of the CDR3 is 13 residues. The V gene's germline CDR1 is KGHSH and CDR2 LQKENI. Here the CDR3 reads CASSPLQKETQYF. CDR3 DNA: TGTGCCAGCTCACCACTACAGAAAGAGACCCAGTACTTC.

This rearrangement joins TRBV18 to TRBJ1-2, with a possible D match to TRBD1 (6 bases). The ends were cut back, 3 bases at V and 5 bases at J, with 13 bases in the middle. Germline V lookup: CDR1 KGHSH, CDR2 LQKENI. This CDR3 region has 14 residues. Here the CDR3 DNA reads TGTGCCAGCTCACCCTGGATGACAGGTTATGGCTACACCTTC. It is translated as CASSPWMTGYGYTF.

V and J are TRBV6-5 and TRBJ1-2; no clear D. Germline V CDR1 and CDR2: MNHEY, SVGAGI. V lost 6 bases, J lost 4 bases, and 18 bases lay in between. The CDR3 runs to 15 residues. CDR3 in amino acids: CASRDSPSAPYGYTF. The CDR3, as DNA: TGTGCCAGCAGGGATTCGCCTTCGGCCCCCTATGGCTACACCTTC.

This CDR3 is CASSPGQGPLDTQYF. CDR3 DNA: TGTGCCAGCAGCCCAGGCCAGGGGCCACTAGATACGCAGTATTTT. V gene TRBV6-4 combines with J gene TRBJ2-3; tentatively, D is TRBD1 (6 bases). Germline CDR1 reads MRHNA; CDR2 reads SNTAGT. The CDR3 spans 15 residues. V lost 6 bases and J 5 bases, leaving 18 bases between the germline ends.

The gene calls are TRBV27 and TRBJ2-5; D is unresolved. From germline, CDR1 is MNHEY and CDR2 SMNVEV (reference sequence). V lost 3 bases and J lost 4, with 12 bases in between. The CDR3 is 14 amino acids. The CDR3 sequence is CASSLRNLPETQYF. The CDR3 DNA sequence: TGTGCCAGCAGTTTGAGGAATTTACCAGAGACCCAGTACTTC.

The chain carries TRBV6-6 and TRBJ2-5; D perhaps matches TRBD1 (5 bases). Trimming pared 5 bases from V and 2 bases from J, leaving 12 bases between. The CDR3 is 14 residues long. Germline assignment: CDR1 MNHNY and CDR2 SVGAGI (reference sequence). The chain's CDR3 is CASSINRRQETQYF. In nucleotides, the CDR3 is TGTGCCAGCAGTATAAACAGGCGACAAGAGACCCAGTACTTC.

The rearrangement links TRBV6-1 to TRBJ1-5; TRBD1 might be the D (5 bases). V shed 3 bases and J shed 7 bases, with 13 bases lying between them. This CDR3 has 14 amino acids. Germline V gene lookup returns CDR1 MNHNS and CDR2 SASEGT. The CDR3 reads CASSDRVRGQPQHF. For the CDR3, the DNA is TGTGCCAGCAGTGACAGGGTTCGGGGACAGCCCCAGCATTTT.

The chain has TRBV28 and TRBJ2-7; 10 bases line up with TRBD1. The CDR3 is 14 residues long. Germline-derived CDR1 and CDR2 are MDHEN and SYDVKM. The V and J ends lost 7 bases and 2 bases, in that order; junction bases with no gene match: 5. In nucleotides, the CDR3 is TGTGCCAGCACGAGACAGGGGGCAACCTACGAGCAGTACTTC. It is translated as CASTRQGATYEQYF.

This chain connects TRBV7-8 to TRBJ1-1; 9 bases line up with TRBD1. Trimming at V came to 5 bases and at J to 8 bases, leaving 12 bases not matched to a gene. The CDR3 runs to 15 residues. Germline V gene sequence: CDR1 SGHVS, CDR2 FQNEAQ. In nucleotides, the CDR3 is TGTGCCAGCAGCCCAAACCCCCCCGGACAGGGGGAAGCTTTCTTT. It yields the protein CASSPNPPGQGEAFF.